One sample yielded the 23 T cell receptor beta chains listed below, sequenced in a study of CD8+ T cells in alopecia areata. cDNA serving as the sequencing template came from extracted, reverse transcribed RNA. Sequenced by immunoSEQ multiplex PCR; TCRdb stores in-frame clones only, minus some. The sample holds fewer than 250,000 clones; approximately 52% are singletons and the top ten take over 0.4%. The sample consisted of CD4+ T cells sorted from blood, taken at week 0. These TCRs come from a human donor with alopecia areata.

This chain joins TRBV10-3 and TRBJ2-2; D is unclear. The germline V and J ends were trimmed by 0 bases and 6 bases, with 5 bases remaining between them. The CDR3 covers 13 residues. Germline CDR1 ENHRY, CDR2 SYGVKD. The CDR3 spells CAISESVPGELFF. In DNA form, the CDR3 reads TGTGCCATCAGTGAGTCCGTCCCCGGGGAGCTGTTTTTT.

This clone was counted a few times. This chain uses TRBV6-5 with TRBJ2-7; 9 bases agree with TRBD1. The CDR3 runs to 15 residues. The V gene end was trimmed by 6 bases and the J gene end by 1 base; junction bases not matched to a gene: 7. Germline V CDR1 and CDR2: MNHEY, SVGAGI. The CDR3 DNA follows: TGTGCCAGCAGCTCAACCGGGACAGGGTCCTACGAGCAGTACTTC. Amino acids: CASSSTGTGSYEQYF.

This clone was counted between two and nine times. The rearrangement uses TRBV7-9 and TRBJ1-1, with D perhaps TRBD1 (6 bases). The CDR3 spans 19 residues. V was pared by 8 bases and J by 5 bases, with 33 bases between. Per the germline V gene, CDR1 is SEHNR and CDR2 is FQNEAQ (reference sequence). The CDR3 reads CASRPNRGLRAILGTEAFF. Here the CDR3 DNA reads TGTGCCAGCCGCCCAAATCGGGGGCTTAGGGCTATTTTGGGGACTGAAGCTTTCTTT.

V and J are TRBV9 and TRBJ2-2; maybe TRBD1 (6 bases). In germline, CDR1 is SGDLS, CDR2 YYNGEE. The CDR3 extends over 14 amino acids. V gave up 5 bases and J gave up 0 bases, with 8 bases separating them. CDR3 coding DNA: TGTGCCAGCAGTTGGGACACGAACACCGGGGAGCTGTTTTTT. This sequence encodes CASSWDTNTGELFF.

This sequence joins TRBV9 and TRBJ2-3; D gene uncertain. With 0 bases removed from V and 5 bases from J, the gap between germline ends came to 7 bases. The length of the CDR3 is 13 residues. Germline V gene lookup returns CDR1 SGDLS and CDR2 YYNGEE. DNA of the CDR3: TGTGCCAGCAGCGTAGTCGTCGGAGATACGCAGTATTTT. This encodes CASSVVVGDTQYF.

A few counts support this clone. This chain links TRBV6-1 with TRBJ2-4; TRBD1 agrees at 8 bases. Germline loops: CDR1 MNHNS, CDR2 SASEGT. The length of the CDR3 is 15 residues. Trimming cost V 7 bases and J 0 bases; bases outside gene matches: 5. CDR3 DNA: TGTGCCAGCATTGGGGACAGGCTAGCCAAAAACATTCAGTACTTC. Its translation: CASIGDRLAKNIQYF.

V and J are TRBV9 and TRBJ2-5; 7 bases map to TRBD1. Germline assignment: CDR1 SGDLS and CDR2 YYNGEE. V lost 4 bases, J lost 11 bases, and 11 bases stayed unmatched. The CDR3 spans 13 residues. CDR3 sequence: CASSLGPTQGQYF. As DNA, the CDR3 is TGTGCCAGCAGCCTCGGACCGACACAGGGGCAGTACTTC. Looking up the rest from reference TRBV9 and TRBJ2-5 gives the full variable domain: DSGVTQTPKHLITATGQRVTLRCSPRSGDLSVYWYQQSLDQGLQFLIQYYNGEERAKGNILERFSAQQFPDLHSELNLSSLELGDSALYFCASSLGPTQGQYFGPGTRLLVL.

This chain links TRBV5-1 with TRBJ1-2; D gene unclear. This CDR3 is built from 14 residues. V was trimmed by 5 bases and J by 8 bases, leaving 19 bases between them. Germline CDR1 SGHRS, CDR2 YFSETQ. CDR3 bases: TGCGCCAGCAGTTCTGGAGTGACGGCGGAAGGCTACACCTTC. This gives the protein CASSSGVTAEGYTF.

V usage is TRBV4-1 and J usage is TRBJ2-3; TRBD2 aligns across 7 bases. Germline V lookup: CDR1 MGHRA, CDR2 YSYEKL. V shed 1 base, J shed 2 bases, and the junction held 6 bases outside the gene matches. CDR3 length equals 16 residues. The CDR3 nucleotides read TGCGCCAGCAGCCAAGGGCAGCGGGGATACACAGATACGCAGTATTTT. The encoded protein is CASSQGQRGYTDTQYF.

This chain connects TRBV7-8 to TRBJ2-1; D possibly corresponds to TRBD2 (5 bases). The CDR3 consists of 15 residues. Germline values: CDR1 SGHVS, CDR2 FQNEAQ. V dropped 6 bases and J dropped 6 bases, with 18 bases sitting between them. The CDR3 spells CASSQGSPLLNEQFF. The CDR3, as DNA: TGTGCCAGCAGTCAAGGGAGCCCCCTCCTCAATGAGCAGTTCTTC.

As concerns this clone: This may be a read error: a much more frequent sequence differs by one nucleotide. CDR3 sequence (DNA): TGTGCCTTGAGTGTACGGGGCAGAAAGAACACTGAAGCTTTCTTT. Amino acid sequence: CALSVRGRKNTEAFF. This chain connects TRBV30 to TRBJ1-1, with D possibly being TRBD1 (5 bases). From germline, CDR1 is GTSNPN and CDR2 SVGIG (reference sequence). The CDR3 totals 15 residues.

The CDR3: CASSFHGLISEAFF. The DNA for the CDR3 is TGTGCCAGCAGCTTTCATGGCCTAATCTCTGAAGCTTTCTTT. The rearrangement uses TRBV5-6 and TRBJ1-1, with D uncertain. Germline V gene data show CDR1 as SGHDT and CDR2 as YYEEEE. The CDR3 runs to 14 residues. V was pared by 2 bases and J by 6 bases, with 14 bases between.

The rearrangement uses TRBV30 and TRBJ1-6; 9 positions agree with TRBD1. This CDR3 is 15 amino acids long. V lost 1 base and J lost 7; bases outside the gene matches: 5. CDR1 GTSNPN and CDR2 SVGIG come from the germline V gene (reference sequence). The CDR3 DNA reads as TGTGCCTGGAGTGGGGAACAGGGGGCGAATTCACCCCTCCACTTT. It yields the protein CAWSGEQGANSPLHF. Supplemented by reference TRBV30 and TRBJ1-6, the full variable domain reads SQTIHQWPATLVQPVGSPLSLECTVEGTSNPNLYWYRQAAGRGLQLLFYSVGIGQISSEVPQNLSASRPQDRQFILSSKKLLLSDSGFYLCAWSGEQGANSPLHFGNGTRLTVT.

CDR3 nucleotides: TGCGCCAGCAGCCAAGTAGGACAGCGGCGCACAGATACGCAGTATTTT. It codes for CASSQVGQRRTDTQYF. This sequence joins TRBV4-1 and TRBJ2-3, with D maybe TRBD1 (6 bases). The germline gives CDR1 MGHRA, CDR2 YSYEKL. V was pared by 1 base and J by 1 base, with 12 bases between. The CDR3 spans 16 residues.

The chain joins TRBV7-2 to TRBJ2-7; D gene uncertain. V was cut by 3 bases and J by 1 base, with 7 bases left in between. In germline, CDR1 is SGHTA, CDR2 FQGNSA. The CDR3 extends over 13 amino acids. The CDR3 DNA reads TGTGCCAGCAGCTTCCCGGATTCCTACGAGCAGTACTTC. This encodes CASSFPDSYEQYF.

The gene calls are TRBV15 and TRBJ2-3, with D perhaps TRBD1 (5 bases). This CDR3 has 15 residues. V was shortened by 0 bases and J by 6 bases, with 13 bases between the two germline ends. In germline, CDR1 is LNHNV, CDR2 YYDKDF (reference sequence). The CDR3 nucleotides read TGTGCCACCAGCAGAGAAACAGGCTTGTACGATACGCAGTATTTT. Translated, it gives CATSRETGLYDTQYF.

V and J are TRBV27 and TRBJ2-7, with a possible D match to TRBD1 (5 bases). Per the germline V gene, CDR1 is MNHEY and CDR2 is SMNVEV (reference sequence). The CDR3 runs to 15 residues. Trimming took 2 bases from V and 2 from J, leaving 13 bases between them. The CDR3 here is CASSLALTVTYEQYF. In DNA form, the CDR3 reads TGTGCCAGCAGTTTAGCCTTGACAGTCACCTACGAGCAGTACTTC.

This clone was observed a handful of times. The rearrangement links TRBV5-1 to TRBJ2-1, with 9 bases aligning to TRBD2. Germline V gene lookup returns CDR1 SGHRS and CDR2 YFSETQ. This CDR3 comprises 16 residues. V shed 4 bases and J 3 bases; nucleotides not matched to a gene: 8. The CDR3 loop reads CASSATLTSGYNEQFF. The CDR3 bases are TGCGCCAGCAGCGCTACCCTGACTAGCGGCTACAATGAGCAGTTCTTC.

The sample holds many counts of this clone. The chain couples TRBV27 to TRBJ1-5; D is uncertain. Trimming removed 4 bases at V and 3 bases at J, with 16 bases between. Germline values: CDR1 MNHEY, CDR2 SMNVEV (reference sequence). This CDR3 is built from 16 residues. The CDR3 reads CASSSLGPPHNQPQHF. The CDR3 nucleotides read TGTGCCAGCAGTTCCCTCGGGCCACCCCACAATCAGCCCCAGCATTTT.

V is TRBV2 and J is TRBJ1-5; 11 bases match TRBD1. CDR3 length equals 15 residues. Germline CDR1 SNHLY, CDR2 FYNNEI. With 5 bases clipped from V and 3 bases from J, the junction kept 3 bases outside the gene matches. CDR3 region: CASSRTGGPNQPQHF. The CDR3 region has the DNA TGTGCCAGCAGTAGGACAGGGGGCCCCAATCAGCCCCAGCATTTT.

DNA for the CDR3: TGCGCCAGCAGCCTCGGACAAGGGGGTTTGAAGACCCAGTACTTC. Protein sequence: CASSLGQGGLKTQYF. The genes are TRBV4-1 and TRBJ2-5; D possibly corresponds to TRBD1 (6 bases). Deletions cut 4 bases from V and 6 bases from J, with 18 bases between. The CDR3 has 15 amino acids. Per germline, CDR1 MGHRA and CDR2 YSYEKL.

The chain carries TRBV25-1 and TRBJ2-7; 7 nucleotides match TRBD2. This CDR3 is 14 amino acids long. V shed 3 bases, J shed 2 bases, and the junction held 4 bases outside the gene matches. Per germline, CDR1 MGHDK and CDR2 SYGVNS. CDR3 bases: TGTGCCAGCAGTGAGACTAGCCAGACCTACGAGCAGTACTTC. Its protein is CASSETSQTYEQYF.

This clone has just one count. This chain's CDR3 is CASSPRSGLRNIQYF. The CDR3 DNA sequence: TGTGCCAGCAGTCCTCGGTCGGGGCTAAGGAACATTCAGTACTTC. J is TRBJ2-4 and V is TRBV6-5; D possibly uses TRBD1 or TRBD2 (5 bases each). This CDR3 is 15 amino acids long. CDR1 is MNHEY and CDR2 is SVGAGI in the germline V gene. V lost 5 bases, J lost 7 bases, and 18 bases lay in between.